The 22 T cell receptor beta chains below were found in one sample sequenced in a study of tissue T cells after allogeneic stem cell transplantation. Time point here: mouse harvest day 14 after allogeneic transplant. Tail vein injection delivered 10^7 T-cell-depleted bone marrow cells and 10^6 splenic CD5+ T cells. Clones were read by immunoSEQ multiplex PCR, and TCRdb kept only the in-frame ones, dropping some. The sample includes approximately 1,900 clones, 49% of them seen just once. Sequencing was performed on blood. The receptors stem from a female BALB/c mouse given C57BL/6 T cells with graft-versus-host disease after an allogeneic hematopoietic cell transplant.

Notes on this clone: Gene labels here are mouse ones. From the germline J gene comes the end of the CDR3, since the read stops 1 residue before it. J is TRBJ2-3 and V is TRBV23. Germline V gives CDR1 KGHTA, CDR2 FQNQQP. This CDR3 is 13 amino acids long. CDR3 bases read: TGCTCCAGCAGTCAAGCTAGTGCAGAAACGCTGTAT. Amino acid sequence: CSSSQASAETLY. The CDR3 in its entirety is CSSSQASAETLYF. Combining the CDR3 with reference TRBV23 and TRBJ2-3 gives the whole variable domain DAAVTQKPRYLIKMKGQEAEMKCIPEKGHTAVFWYQQKQSKELKFLIYFQNQQPLDQIDMVKERFSAVCPSSSLCSLGIRTCEAEDSALYLCSSSQASAETLYFGSGTRLTVL.

Details on this clone: The genes and germline here are from mouse. The read terminates 1 residue before the CDR3 end, so the remaining end is supplied by the germline J gene. The chain is built from TRBV1 and TRBJ2-7; D gene uncertain. Trimming shortened V by 3 bases and J by 0 bases, and 6 bases separated the two germline ends. Germline CDR1 is NSQYPW and CDR2 is LRSPGD (reference sequence). The CDR3 runs to 13 residues. The sequenced part of the CDR3 DNA is TGCACCTGCAGTGCCCAGCACTCCTATGAACAGTAC. It translates to CTCSAQHSYEQY. The whole CDR3 protein reads CTCSAQHSYEQYF.

A note on this clone: The genes and germline here are from mouse. The sequence runs out 1 residue before the end of the CDR3; the remainder is reconstructed from the germline J gene. The chain has TRBV20 and TRBJ2-4, with 8 bases fitting TRBD2. Germline V gene data show CDR1 as GFQATS and CDR2 as STVNSAI. The CDR3 is 14 amino acids. The J segment lost 3 bases and the V segment lost 0 bases, leaving 2 bases of the junction unmatched. This chain's CDR3 is CGARDGGGQNTLYF. The part of the CDR3 DNA that was read is TGTGGTGCTAGGGATGGGGGGGGCCAAAACACCTTGTAC.

This clone was counted a few times. The gene names given are mouse names. The CDR3 bases that were read are TGTGCCTGGAGTCTATGGGGGGCGCGGGGAAATACGCTCTAT. Protein: CAWSLWGARGNTLY. The CDR3, in full, reads CAWSLWGARGNTLYF. The chain carries TRBV31 and TRBJ1-3; TRBD1 might be the D (6 bases). From the germline J gene comes the end of the CDR3, since the read stops 1 residue before it. Germline CDR1 GKSSPN, CDR2 SITVG. The CDR3 length is 15 residues. V gave up 0 bases and J gave up 4 bases, with 13 bases separating them.

With regard to this clone: The genes and germline here are from mouse. The CDR3 end is not reached by the read, which stops 1 residue before it; the germline J gene fills it in. This chain uses TRBV31 with TRBJ2-1; possible D gene TRBD2, 5 bases. This CDR3 spans 14 amino acids. The ends were cut back, 1 base at V and 0 bases at J, with 7 bases in the middle. CDR1 and CDR2 (germline): GKSSPN, SITVG. The covered CDR3 bases are TGTGCCTGGAGTCACTGGTTTAACTATGCTGAGCAGTTC. Translated, it gives CAWSHWFNYAEQF. The CDR3, in full, reads CAWSHWFNYAEQFF.

Of note for this clone: Mouse gene names and germline throughout. The read ends 1 residue before the CDR3 terminus; that terminus is restored from the germline J gene. The chain links TRBV16 to TRBJ2-4; maybe TRBD2 (5 bases). V shed 0 bases and J shed 2 bases, with 6 bases lying between them. CDR1 is SGHSA, CDR2 FRNQAP, per germline. The CDR3 has 14 residues. The CDR3 here is CASSLDGVQNTLYF. The CDR3 bases that were read are TGTGCAAGCAGCTTAGATGGGGTTCAAAACACCTTGTAC.

With respect to this clone: Gene and germline names: mouse. Sequencing ends 1 residue short of the CDR3 end; the germline J gene provides the rest. The chain uses TRBV13-2 and TRBJ1-6, with 7 bases that match TRBD1. TRBJ1-6 is treated as an ORF (open reading frame) with a function not yet certain. Trimming cost V 2 bases and J 4 bases; bases outside gene matches: 0. Germline V gives CDR1 NNHNN, CDR2 SYGAGS (reference sequence). This CDR3 region has 14 residues. CDR3 DNA, as far as it was read: TGTGCCAGCGGTGAGGGACAGTATAATTCGCCCCTCTAC. Translating gives CASGEGQYNSPLY. The entire CDR3 protein reads CASGEGQYNSPLYF.

In regard to this clone: These gene names are mouse names. The CDR3 sequence: CASSLSPGQLYF. Partial CDR3 DNA: TGTGCCAGCAGTCTGTCCCCCGGGCAGCTCTAC. The V gene is TRBV26, the J gene TRBJ2-2; D is uncertain. The read ends 1 residue before the CDR3 terminus; that terminus is restored from the germline J gene. The V end lost 0 bases, the J end lost 6 bases, and 2 bases lay between the germline ends. Germline lookup yields CDR1 KGHPV and CDR2 FQNQEV (reference sequence). The CDR3 runs to 12 residues. The full variable domain, with the rest looked up from reference TRBV26 and TRBJ2-2, is NSKVIQTPRYLVKGQGQKAKMRCIPEKGHPVVFWYQQNKNNEFKFLINFQNQEVLQQIDMTEKRFSAECPSNSPCSLEIQSSEAGDSALYLCASSLSPGQLYFGEGSKLTVL.

In the case of this clone: Gene names are the mouse ones. The read is 1 residue too short to cover the CDR3 end, so that end is filled in from the germline J gene. The chain is built from TRBV13-2 and TRBJ2-7, with 10 bases fitting TRBD2. Trimming at V came to 5 bases and at J to 2 bases, leaving 4 bases not matched to a gene. The CDR3 spans 14 residues. Per the germline V gene, CDR1 is NNHNN and CDR2 is SYGAGS (reference sequence). This CDR3 is CASGRTGGAYEQYF. Partial CDR3 DNA: TGTGCCAGCGGACGAACTGGGGGGGCCTATGAACAGTAC.

This clone was observed a few times. Genes here carry mouse names. Coverage ceases 1 residue before the CDR3 finishes, and the germline J gene fills in the end. The chain is built from TRBV26 and TRBJ1-2; the match to TRBD1 covers 7 bases. Germline trimming cut 6 bases from V and 0 bases from J; bases unmatched to any gene: 4. The CDR3 loop spans 14 amino acids. CDR1 is KGHPV, CDR2 FQNQEV, per germline (reference sequence). The sequenced part of the CDR3 DNA is TGTGCCAGCAGCAGACAGGGCTCAAACTCCGACTACACC. This translates into CASSRQGSNSDYT. The CDR3, in full, reads CASSRQGSNSDYTF.

Notes on this clone: Germline and genes here are mouse. Read sequence stops 1 residue before the CDR3 end, and the germline J gene provides the missing end. V and J are TRBV26 and TRBJ2-4; 10 bases match TRBD2. This CDR3 has 15 amino acids. CDR1 and CDR2 (germline): KGHPV, FQNQEV (reference sequence). J gave up 0 bases and V 4 bases, and 1 base lay outside the gene matches. The part of the CDR3 DNA that was read is TGTGCCAGCAGTCGGACTGGGGGAAGTCAAAACACCTTGTAC. It is translated as CASSRTGGSQNTLY. The full CDR3 sequence reads CASSRTGGSQNTLYF.

As to this clone: Mouse germline and gene names are used. The read gets to within 1 residue of the CDR3 end, and the germline J gene fills in the rest. The rearrangement joins TRBV26 to TRBJ1-2; the D is unclear. Germline V gene lookup returns CDR1 KGHPV and CDR2 FQNQEV (reference sequence). Trimming stripped 3 bases from V and 1 base from J, with 6 bases between. This CDR3 is built from 13 residues. CDR3 sequence reads: CASSLEKNSDYTF. The CDR3 bases that were read are TGTGCCAGCAGTCTTGAAAAAAACTCCGACTACACC. The full variable domain, completed using reference TRBV26 and TRBJ1-2, is NSKVIQTPRYLVKGQGQKAKMRCIPEKGHPVVFWYQQNKNNEFKFLINFQNQEVLQQIDMTEKRFSAECPSNSPCSLEIQSSEAGDSALYLCASSLEKNSDYTFGSGTRLLVI.

A remark on this clone: Germline and genes here are mouse. The read stops 1 residue short of the end of the CDR3; the missing end is completed from the germline J gene. V and J are TRBV31 and TRBJ2-3, with D uncertain. The CDR3 runs to 14 residues. Trimming removed 0 bases from V and 0 bases from J, with 7 bases in between. CDR1 is GKSSPN, CDR2 SITVG, per germline. The covered CDR3 bases are TGTGCCTGGAGTCTAACGGCTAGTGCAGAAACGCTGTAT. Translating it yields CAWSLTASAETLY. The whole CDR3 sequence reads CAWSLTASAETLYF.

This clone came up a few times. All gene names here are mouse names. The CDR3 goes on 1 residue after the read ends, and that part is filled in from the germline J gene. The genes are TRBV2 and TRBJ2-5; possibly TRBD1 or TRBD2 for D (5 bases each). Germline V CDR1 and CDR2: LGHNA, YSYQKL. CDR3 length: 14 residues. Between the trimmed V and J ends, which lost 0 bases and 6 bases, there was a span of 10 bases. The sequenced part of the CDR3 DNA is TGTGCCAGCAGCCAAGATCAAGGGGCGGACACCCAGTAC. Residues: CASSQDQGADTQY. The CDR3 as a whole reads CASSQDQGADTQYF.

The sample holds a few counts of this clone. Gene names and germline match the mouse. The missing CDR3 end, 1 residue past where the read stops, is filled in from the germline J gene. The chain recombines TRBV5 with TRBJ1-1, with no clear D. The ends were cut back, 0 bases at V and 0 bases at J, with 8 bases in the middle. This CDR3 region has 15 residues. Per the germline V gene, CDR1 is LGHNA and CDR2 is YNLKQL (reference sequence). CDR3 DNA (partial): TGTGCCAGCAGCCAAGATGCTACAGCAAACACAGAAGTCTTC. It yields the protein CASSQDATANTEVF. The whole CDR3 protein is CASSQDATANTEVFF.

This clone was seen only once. Mouse names are used for the genes. The read terminates 1 residue before the CDR3 end, so the remaining end is supplied by the germline J gene. The chain has TRBV13-2 and TRBJ2-5; a possible D gene is TRBD1 (5 bases). The CDR3 has 16 amino acids. V was pared by 3 bases and J by 1 base, with 15 bases between. The germline gives CDR1 NNHNN, CDR2 SYGAGS (reference sequence). The DNA read from the CDR3 is TGTGCCAGCGGTGGGAGCCCAGGGAGGGACCAAGACACCCAGTAC. It specifies CASGGSPGRDQDTQY. In full, the CDR3 is CASGGSPGRDQDTQYF.

Turning to this clone: Gene names follow the mouse nomenclature. The read ends 1 residue before the CDR3 terminus; that terminus is restored from the germline J gene. V and J are TRBV23 and TRBJ1-6. TRBJ1-6 belongs to the ORF category, with a function that is uncertain. The CDR3 covers 15 residues. Per germline, CDR1 KGHTA and CDR2 FQNQQP. CDR3 DNA, as far as it was read: TGCTCCAGCAGTCAAATGGGGGACTATAATTCGCCCCTCTAC. This encodes CSSSQMGDYNSPLY. The entire CDR3 is CSSSQMGDYNSPLYF.

Concerning this clone itself: Mouse gene names apply. Coverage ceases 1 residue before the CDR3 finishes, and the germline J gene fills in the end. V usage is TRBV4 and J usage is TRBJ1-6; a weak D match, TRBD1 (6 bases). TRBJ1-6 belongs to the ORF category, with a function that is uncertain. Trimming took 5 bases from V and 9 from J, leaving 11 bases between them. This CDR3 is 13 amino acids long. Germline lookup yields CDR1 LGHDT and CDR2 YNNKQL (reference sequence). The chain's CDR3 is CASSPTGTSPLYF. CDR3 bases read: TGTGCCAGCAGCCCTACAGGGACTTCGCCCCTCTAC.

On this clone itself: The gene names here belong to mouse. The read ends 1 residue early relative to the CDR3; the germline J gene fills the gap. This chain connects TRBV3 to TRBJ1-4, with D tentatively TRBD1 (5 bases). CDR3 length: 14 amino acids. Trimming cost V 3 bases and J 2 bases, with 7 bases left between them. CDR1 is SNHLY, CDR2 FYNGKV, per germline (reference sequence). CDR3 amino acids: CASSFAGSNERLFF. CDR3 DNA (partial): TGTGCCAGCAGCTTTGCAGGGTCCAACGAAAGATTATTT.

This clone was detected only a few times. Mouse gene names apply. The read is 1 residue too short to cover the CDR3 end, so that end is filled in from the germline J gene. The rearrangement links TRBV1 to TRBJ1-6; D remains unclear. TRBJ1-6 counts as an open reading frame of uncertain function. Looked up from germline, CDR1 is NSQYPW and CDR2 is LRSPGD (reference sequence). The V end lost 3 bases, the J end lost 4 bases, and 4 bases lay between the germline ends. This CDR3 comprises 13 residues. Incomplete CDR3 DNA: TGCACCTGCAGTGCGAGTTATAATTCGCCCCTCTAC. It codes for CTCSASYNSPLY. In full, the CDR3 reads CTCSASYNSPLYF.

As concerns this clone: Gene names and germline match the mouse. The CDR3 end lies 1 residue beyond the end of the read and is filled in from the germline J gene. The rearrangement uses TRBV17 and TRBJ1-2, with D hard to call. Germline CDR1 reads MNHDT; CDR2 reads YYDKIL. The length of the CDR3 is 12 residues. The V end was cut by 4 bases, the J end by 0 bases, with 3 bases between. The sequenced CDR3 bases are TGTGCTAGCAGTATTGCAAACTCCGACTACACC. Translated: CASSIANSDYT. The whole CDR3 sequence is CASSIANSDYTF.

Turning to this clone: Gene names refer to mouse genes. The CDR3 loop reads CASSLPGLGVDTQYF. The part of the CDR3 DNA that was read is TGTGCCAGCAGTCTCCCGGGACTGGGGGTGGACACCCAGTAC. The rearrangement uses TRBV26 and TRBJ2-5; 11 bases align to TRBD2. Read coverage stops 1 residue before the CDR3 terminus; the germline J gene supplies the remainder. V dropped 3 bases and J dropped 6; count of bases not matched to a gene: 5. This CDR3 comprises 15 residues. Looked up from germline, CDR1 is KGHPV and CDR2 is FQNQEV (reference sequence).